This TCR beta chain originates from a study of OX40 agonist ivuxolimab in advanced cancers. About the research overall: Patients got intravenous ivuxolimab at 0.01 to 10 mg/kg every 2 weeks.

Generated by immunoSEQ multiplex PCR, the TCRdb table keeps only in-frame clones and is missing some. Of fewer than 80,000 clones listed, approximately 83% are singletons. V shed 0 bases and J shed 2 bases, with 11 bases lying between them. Looked up from germline, CDR1 is LNHNV and CDR2 is YYDKDF (reference sequence). The CDR3 totals 16 residues. This clone has only one observation. Sequencing was performed on CD4+ or CD8+ T cells sorted from blood, taken in a trial of the OX40 agonist ivuxolimab. This receptor was identified in an adult with an advanced solid tumor such as melanoma, head and neck, liver or kidney cancer. The chain couples TRBV15 to TRBJ2-1, with TRBD1 as a possible D gene (6 bases). The CDR3 spells CATSRDPQGPYNEQFF. Written as DNA, the CDR3 is TGTGCCACCAGCAGAGATCCACAGGGACCCTACAATGAGCAGTTCTTC.